The present TCR beta chain was sequenced within a study of CD8+CD57+ T cells in acquired aplastic anemia (dated by TCRdb to the late 2010s). About the study as a whole: On average, sorted CD4+ and CD8+ cells yielded around 3.4 ug of extracted DNA, with a range of about 0.17 to 27.4 ug. For healthy donor samples, the average read count was about 10 million for CD4+ cells and around 12 million for CD8+ cells. The investigation overall reported the following: Approximately 27 CD8+ CDR3 sequences were found in both patients and controls but appeared to be highly expressed in patients and within the immunodominant clones of the patients. CD8+ Simpson's diversity did not differ significantly between patients and healthy controls (P=0.060).

Genomic DNA served as template for TCR beta VDJ combination and CDR3 sequence profiling. TCR repertoire sequencing was run on an Illumina HiSeq 2000. Under the source paper's analysis protocol: Repertoire assessment relied on Simpson's diversity index, CDR3 size and DJ length profiles, and TRBV/TRBJ rearrangement plots. The immunodominant clone was defined as the most abundant DNA sequence in deep sequencing data. CDR3 amino acid sequences were checked for sharing across subjects and were also compared against the VDJdb database and published repertoires. Through fastp at Q25 and MiXCR, TCRdb rebuilt clones from the public reads, retaining in-frame beta chains. A single entry per CDR3 protein holds the most common genes and DNA from its merged rows. These V and J calls derive from TCRdb rather than the authors' analysis. This sample holds around 150,000 distinct CDR3 sequences; 41% were observed only once. The top ten constitute more than 7% of the sample.

This clonotype was found many times. What antigen it recognizes has not been identified. No much larger clone exists at a distance of one base, and base qualities are not known. Deletion took 7 bases off V and 8 bases off J, with a span of 20 bases between the germline ends. Inclusive of the bounding cysteine and phenylalanine, the CDR3 is 14 residues long. The read is trimmed to its CDR3 DNA, 42 bases read in frame from base 1. TCR repertoires of sorted CD4+ and CD8+ blood T cells from severe aplastic anemia patients and healthy subjects were deep-sequenced in the study. Ficoll-Paque density gradient centrifugation was used to isolate peripheral blood mononuclear cells. Before DNA was extracted, CD4+ and CD8+ T cells were sorted using either FACS or magnetic beads.

The source material was sorted CD4+, CD8+, or CD8+CD57+ T cells (not recorded which) from PBMCs. This receptor chain uses TRBV12-3 or TRBV12-4 and TRBJ1-2, with the D gene too uncertain to name. The receptor's source is a human donor in good health, serving as a control. Here the CDR3 is given as CASTPIPDSGGYTF. The sequenced DNA is TGTGCCAGCACCCCAATCCCCGATTCGGGGGGCTACACCTTC.